Sequencing of this T cell receptor beta chain was carried out in a study of OX40 agonist ivuxolimab in advanced cancers. The repertoire was sequenced with immunoSEQ multiplex PCR; TCRdb's copy has only in-frame clones and lacks some. This sample has 65,000 to 75,000 clones; around nine tenths occur once, and the top ten carry 0.44%. Per germline, CDR1 SGHVS and CDR2 FNYEAQ. The V and J ends lost 1 base and 0 bases respectively, with 8 bases between them. CDR3 size: 15 residues. This chain connects TRBV7-6 to TRBJ2-3, with a tentative D call TRBD2 (5 bases). The sample consisted of CD4+ or CD8+ T cells sorted from blood, taken in a trial of the OX40 agonist ivuxolimab. The clonotype comes from an adult with an advanced solid tumor such as melanoma, head and neck, liver or kidney cancer. DNA for the CDR3: TGTGCCAGCAGCTTAGATGGCGGGAGCACAGATACGCAGTATTTT. As protein: CASSLDGGSTDTQYF.